This T cell receptor beta chain was obtained from a study of CD8+ T cells in alopecia areata (dated by TCRdb to 2017 to 2018). Concerning the study at large: High-throughput TCRbeta sequencing was used to examine T cell clonal expansion in alopecia areata in both the C3H/HeJ mouse model and human patients. In humans, TCRbeta sequencing was performed on scalp tissue and on sorted CD4+ and CD8+ peripheral blood T cells from healthy controls and from patients with patchy or totalis/universalis alopecia areata. Scalp clonality was compared across normal scalp (n=4), patchy alopecia areata scalp (n=8), and alopecia totalis/universalis scalp (n=8). RNA was extracted with the PAXgene miRNA kit for fixed scalp, the miRNeasy kit for PBMCs, and the RNeasy kit for mouse skin. Amplification of TCRbeta CDR3 regions was done by immunoSEQ multiplex PCR using 35 Vbeta forward primers and 13 Jbeta reverse primers.

PBMCs were isolated by density centrifugation and stained for CD3, CD4 and CD8, after which CD4+ and CD8+ T cells were sorted on a FACSAria. Unaffected controls provided scalp biopsies and blood samples. Findings and caveats that apply to the study as a whole: Resident alphabeta T cells in normal human skin are also sequenced, complicating scalp TCR repertoire analysis, unlike mouse skin dominated by gammadelta T cells. Compared with mice, TCR sequences shared between patients were less clear, possibly partly because of HLA diversity across the patient population. Compared with normal scalp, lesional scalp had higher clonality and more expanded CD8+ clones, particularly in alopecia totalis/universalis, a pattern that suggests antigenic drive.

Germline trimming: 4 bases from V, 6 bases from J; junction bases outside gene matches: 6. CDR1 MNHEY and CDR2 SMNVEV are derived from the germline V gene (reference sequence). Inclusive of the bounding cysteine and phenylalanine, the CDR3 is 14 residues long. This entry keeps only the CDR3 DNA: 42 bases, framed from base 1. The library was obtained by the immunoSEQ multiplex PCR assay. RNA was extracted from all samples and reverse transcribed into cDNA, which served as template for TCR sequencing. First-strand cDNA was synthesized using SuperScript III with a 2:1 mix of oligo-dT and random hexamers. Amplification bias was assessed with a synthetic immune receptor repertoire, and residual bias was removed computationally. As for the authors' bioinformatics: Raw reads were preprocessed for error removal, and CDR3 was defined according to IMGT conventions as running from the conserved cysteine to phenylalanine. Clonality was computed as 1 minus the Shannon entropy, with the entropy normalized by log2 of the number of productive unique TCRs. Whether scalp clones were CD4 or CD8 was inferred by matching scalp TCRbeta sequences against CD4 and CD8 repertoires sorted from blood. The source is immuneACCESS, and TCRdb retained only in-frame sequences with V and J called. Part of the clones is not carried over; for the studies checked, unresolved V genes explain less than half of this, and the remainder is unexplained. The V and J calls and clone size were taken over from that table, and D and trimming were inferred from the DNA. This sample lists about 150,000 clones; about three fifths were detected once. The ten largest clones capture just over 35% of the sample.

This clone was seen a handful of times. It has no known antigen specificity. Base qualities are missing; no much larger clone stands one base away. The source of this sequence is a human donor in good health. The chain was built from TRBV27 and TRBJ1-2; 9 middle bases align to TRBD1. Sequenced sample: CD8+ T cells sorted from blood. Read as DNA, the sequence is TGTGCCAGCAGTTCCAGGACAGGGGTGAATGGCTACACCTTC. Its protein reads: CASSSRTGVNGYTF.